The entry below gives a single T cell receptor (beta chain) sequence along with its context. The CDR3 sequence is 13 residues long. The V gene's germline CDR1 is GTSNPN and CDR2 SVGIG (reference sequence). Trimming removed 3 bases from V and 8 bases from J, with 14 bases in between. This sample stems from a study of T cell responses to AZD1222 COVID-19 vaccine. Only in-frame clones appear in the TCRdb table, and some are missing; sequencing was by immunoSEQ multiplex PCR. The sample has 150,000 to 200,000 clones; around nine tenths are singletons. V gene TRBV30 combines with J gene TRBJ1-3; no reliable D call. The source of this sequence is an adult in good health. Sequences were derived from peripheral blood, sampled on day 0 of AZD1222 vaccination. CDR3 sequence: CAWRNSGAHTIYF. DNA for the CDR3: TGTGCCTGGAGAAACTCGGGAGCTCACACCATATATTTT.